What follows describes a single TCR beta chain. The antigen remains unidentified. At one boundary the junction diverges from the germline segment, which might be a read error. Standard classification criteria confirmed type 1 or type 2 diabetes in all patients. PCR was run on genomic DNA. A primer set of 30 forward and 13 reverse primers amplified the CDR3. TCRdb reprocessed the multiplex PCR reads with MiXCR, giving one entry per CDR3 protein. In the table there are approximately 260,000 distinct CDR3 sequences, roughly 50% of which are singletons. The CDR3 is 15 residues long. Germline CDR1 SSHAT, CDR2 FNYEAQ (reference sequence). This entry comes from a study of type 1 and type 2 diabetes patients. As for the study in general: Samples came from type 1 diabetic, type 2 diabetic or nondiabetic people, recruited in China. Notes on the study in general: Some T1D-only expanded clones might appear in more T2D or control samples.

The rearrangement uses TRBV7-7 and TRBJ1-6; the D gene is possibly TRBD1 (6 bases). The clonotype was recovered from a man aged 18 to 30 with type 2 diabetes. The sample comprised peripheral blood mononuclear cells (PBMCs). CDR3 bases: TGTGCTAGCAACCCGACGGGGGCGGACAATTCACCCCTCCACTTT. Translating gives CASNPTGADNSPLHF.